Following are 2 T cell receptor beta chains from one sample sequenced in a study of cytomegalovirus exposure and HLA in healthy donors (dated by TCRdb to 2016 to 2017). Library creation used the immunoSEQ multiplex PCR assay. A mixture of 60 forward primers for TCR Vbeta segments and 13 reverse primers for TCR Jbeta segments was used in the multiplex PCR. In its TCRdb copy, this immuneACCESS table keeps in-frame sequences only and misses some clones. Where compared with another copy, unresolved V genes explain less than half of these, and the others have no known cause. For this sample the table gives roughly 150,000 clones, of which 60% to 80% were detected only once. The top ten constitute about 1.5% of the sample. The specimen sequenced was PBMCs. The source is a woman between 25 and 40 years old in good health and CMV-seronegative.

The sample holds one count of this clone. At one boundary the junction diverges from the germline segment, which might be a read error. The genes are TRBV7-9 and TRBJ1-2, with TRBD1 identical over 9 bases. This CDR3 is built from 16 residues. The germline V gene has CDR1 SEHNR and CDR2 FQNEAQ (reference sequence). The CDR3 region is CSSSSTYRDRASRYTF. CDR3 nucleotides: TGTTCCAGCAGCTCAACCTACCGGGACAGGGCTAGCCGCTACACCTTC. The variable domain in full, with the rest retrieved from reference TRBV7-9 and TRBJ1-2, is DTGVSQNPRHKITKRGQNVTFRCDPISEHNRLYWYRQTLGQGPEFLTYFQNEAQLEKSRLLSDRFSAERPKGSFSTLEIQRTEQGDSAMYLCSSSSTYRDRASRYTFGSGTRLTVV.

The J gene is TRBJ2-1, the V gene TRBV28; 9 bases map to TRBD2. J gave up 5 bases and V 10 bases, and 9 bases lay outside the gene matches. The CDR3 contains 14 residues. The germline V gene encodes CDR1 MDHEN and CDR2 SYDVKM. The CDR3 sequence is CATGGVAGDNEQFF. CDR3 bases: TGTGCCACCGGGGGGGTAGCGGGGGACAATGAGCAGTTCTTC.